This TCR beta chain came from a study of naive and memory T cell subsets. Both TRBC1 and TRBC2 were covered by a beta constant-region primer of two equimolar oligonucleotides. Four rounds of PCR amplified the ligated cDNA using nested alpha and beta constant-region primers plus SP2. An oligonucleotide with the SP2 primer and a 12-nucleotide UMI was ligated to the cDNA 3' end. TCRdb re-called the UMI-ligation and nested PCR reads through MiXCR, storing one row per CDR3 protein. The table includes 30,000 to 40,000 distinct CDR3 sequences, less than 20% detected once. After CD4 positive bead selection, the CD4-negative fraction gave CD8 T cells. Sorting gates: effector memory CD45RA-CD27-, EMRA CD45RA+CD27-. This clonotype was counted between two and nine times. Looked up from germline, CDR1 is MNHEY and CDR2 is SVGAGI. Trimming left V 2 bases short and J 1 base short, with 5 bases between. This CDR3 is built from 13 residues.

The chain carries TRBV6-5 and TRBJ1-1; unclear D gene. The sequence derives from a human donor in good health. Sequenced: effector memory CD4+ T cells from blood. This sample's subset: effector memory, CD45RA- CD27-. The CDR3 DNA reads TGTGCCAGCAGTTACGCCAGGAACACTGAAGCTTTCTTT. As protein: CASSYARNTEAFF.